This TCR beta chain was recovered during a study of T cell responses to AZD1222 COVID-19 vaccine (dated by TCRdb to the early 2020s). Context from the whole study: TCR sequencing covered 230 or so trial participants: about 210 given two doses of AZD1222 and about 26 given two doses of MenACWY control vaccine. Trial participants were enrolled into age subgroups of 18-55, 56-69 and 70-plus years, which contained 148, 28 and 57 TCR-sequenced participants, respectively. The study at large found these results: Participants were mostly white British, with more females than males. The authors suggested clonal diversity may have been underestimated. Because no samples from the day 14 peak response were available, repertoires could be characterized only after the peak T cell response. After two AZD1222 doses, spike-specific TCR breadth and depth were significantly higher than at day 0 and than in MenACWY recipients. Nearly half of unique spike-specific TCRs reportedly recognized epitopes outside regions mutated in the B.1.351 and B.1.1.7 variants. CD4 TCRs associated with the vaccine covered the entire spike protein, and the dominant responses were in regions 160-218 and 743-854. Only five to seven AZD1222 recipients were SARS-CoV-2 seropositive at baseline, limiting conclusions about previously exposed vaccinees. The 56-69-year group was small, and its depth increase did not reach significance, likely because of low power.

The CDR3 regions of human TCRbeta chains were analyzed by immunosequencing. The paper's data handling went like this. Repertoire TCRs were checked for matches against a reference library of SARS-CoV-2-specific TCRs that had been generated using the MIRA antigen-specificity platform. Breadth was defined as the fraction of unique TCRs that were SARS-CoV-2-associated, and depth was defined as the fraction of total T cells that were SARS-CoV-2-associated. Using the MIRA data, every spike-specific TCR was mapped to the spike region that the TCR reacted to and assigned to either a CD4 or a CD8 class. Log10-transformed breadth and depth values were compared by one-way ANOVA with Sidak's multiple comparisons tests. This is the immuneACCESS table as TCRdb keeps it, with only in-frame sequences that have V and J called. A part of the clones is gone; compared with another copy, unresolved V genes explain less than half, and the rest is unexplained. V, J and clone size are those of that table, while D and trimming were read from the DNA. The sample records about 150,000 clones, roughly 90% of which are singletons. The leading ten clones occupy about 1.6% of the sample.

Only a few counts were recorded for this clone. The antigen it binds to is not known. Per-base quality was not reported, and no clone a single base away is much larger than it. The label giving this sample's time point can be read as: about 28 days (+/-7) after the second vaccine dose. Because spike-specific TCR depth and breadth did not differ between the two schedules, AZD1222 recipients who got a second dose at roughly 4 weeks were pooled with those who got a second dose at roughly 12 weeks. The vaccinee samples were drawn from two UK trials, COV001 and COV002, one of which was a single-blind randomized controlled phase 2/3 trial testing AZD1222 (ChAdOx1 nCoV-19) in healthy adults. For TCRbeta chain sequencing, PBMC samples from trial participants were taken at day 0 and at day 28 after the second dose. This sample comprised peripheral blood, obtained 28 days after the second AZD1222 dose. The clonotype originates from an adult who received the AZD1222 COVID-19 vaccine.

The DNA sequence is given as TGTGCCAGCAGCCAAGGGGACAGGGGCCACACCATATATTTT. The translation is CASSQGDRGHTIYF. The chain employs TRBV3-1 (or the pseudogene TRBV3-2) and TRBJ1-3; 10 bases in between match TRBD1. The CDR3 has 14 amino acids, counting the end cysteine and phenylalanine. Only the CDR3 region is kept as DNA, spanning 42 bases read in frame from base 1. V is pruned by 1 base and J by 8 bases, leaving 2 bases of the junction without a gene match. The germline V gene (reference sequence) specifies LGHDT as CDR1 and YNNKEL as CDR2.